The 14 T cell receptor beta chains below all came from one sample that was sequenced in a study of blood T cell repertoires in COVID-19. Measured with immunoSEQ multiplex PCR; TCRdb has only the in-frame clones, and not every one. The sample has fewer than 90,000 clones, 65% to 85% seen once; the top ten hold about 6%. Sequencing was carried out using peripheral blood. These receptors were obtained from a man aged 70 or older with COVID-19, enrolled during active disease.

The J gene is TRBJ2-2, the V gene TRBV30, with 9 positions matching TRBD1. This CDR3 has 15 residues. The ends lost 1 base at V and 7 bases at J; junction bases unmatched: 7. Germline V gene sequence: CDR1 GTSNPN, CDR2 SVGIG (reference sequence). CDR3 region: CAWSALTGGSGELFF. DNA of the CDR3: TGTGCCTGGAGTGCCCTGACAGGGGGGAGCGGGGAGCTGTTTTTT. Combining the CDR3 with reference TRBV30 and TRBJ2-2 gives the whole variable domain SQTIHQWPATLVQPVGSPLSLECTVEGTSNPNLYWYRQAAGRGLQLLFYSVGIGQISSEVPQNLSASRPQDRQFILSSKKLLLSDSGFYLCAWSALTGGSGELFFGEGSRLTVL.

V usage is TRBV27 and J usage is TRBJ1-5; the D is unclear. The length of the CDR3 is 13 residues. From germline, CDR1 is MNHEY and CDR2 SMNVEV (reference sequence). V lost 3 bases to trimming and J lost 3 bases, with 6 bases between them. The CDR3 here is CASSLTNNQPQHF. The DNA of the CDR3 is TGTGCCAGCAGTTTGACAAACAATCAGCCCCAGCATTTT.

The rearrangement joins TRBV3-1 (or the pseudogene TRBV3-2) to TRBJ1-2; D is possibly TRBD1 (5 bases). Germline CDR1 reads LGHDT; CDR2 reads YNNKEL (reference sequence). Trimming took 2 bases from V and 3 from J, leaving 13 bases between them. The CDR3 is made up of 15 amino acids. The CDR3 DNA reads as TGTGCCAGCAGCCAAAAAGGGGAGGCAGACTATGGCTACACCTTC. Encoded protein: CASSQKGEADYGYTF.

The chain couples TRBV4-2 to TRBJ1-1; 7 bases map to TRBD1. CDR1 is LGHNA, CDR2 YNFKEQ, per germline. J gave up 2 bases and V 2 bases, and 5 bases lay outside the gene matches. The CDR3 consists of 15 residues. CDR3 DNA sequence: TGTGCCAGCAGCCAACCGGGACAGATAAACACTGAAGCTTTCTTT. Protein: CASSQPGQINTEAFF.

The rearrangement links TRBV20-1 to TRBJ1-1, with D tentatively TRBD1 (6 bases). The V end lost 5 bases, the J end lost 4 bases, and 8 bases lay between the germline ends. This CDR3 has 11 residues. Per the germline V gene, CDR1 is DFQATT and CDR2 is SNEGSKA (reference sequence). The DNA of the CDR3 is TGCAGTGCTCCAGGGGCCACTGAAGCTTTCTTT. Translation: CSAPGATEAFF.

The J gene is TRBJ1-1, the V gene TRBV5-4; a possible D gene is TRBD1 (6 bases). The germline gives CDR1 SGHNT, CDR2 YYREEE (reference sequence). The CDR3 is made up of 15 amino acids. Trimming stripped 4 bases from V and 5 bases from J, with 18 bases between. The CDR3 region has the DNA TGTGCCAGCAGCCAACCGGGAGGACAGACAACTGAAGCTTTCTTT. It encodes CASSQPGGQTTEAFF.

The CDR3 DNA reads as TGTGCCACCAGTGACCCCGGGACAGCTGGAGGCTACACCTTC. It is translated as CATSDPGTAGGYTF. The J gene is TRBJ1-2, the V gene TRBV24-1; 7 bases match TRBD1. Germline CDR1 KGHDR, CDR2 SFDVKD. The CDR3 length is 14 residues. Trimming at V came to 4 bases and at J to 8 bases, leaving 9 bases not matched to a gene.

CDR3 nucleotides: TGTGCCAGTAGTATAGGGACAGCGAATTCACCCCTCCACTTT. Its translation: CASSIGTANSPLHF. V and J are TRBV19 and TRBJ1-6, with D possibly being TRBD1 (6 bases). Germline assignment: CDR1 LNHDA and CDR2 SQIVND (reference sequence). The CDR3 sequence is 14 residues long. Deletions cut 1 base from V and 7 bases from J, with 8 bases between.

The rearrangement uses TRBV27 and TRBJ1-5; 8 bases match TRBD1. From germline, CDR1 is MNHEY and CDR2 SMNVEV (reference sequence). V shed 8 bases, J shed 2 bases, and the junction held 11 bases outside the gene matches. The CDR3 contains 16 residues. The CDR3 spells CASGNPRGLRNQPQHF. For the CDR3, the DNA is TGTGCCAGCGGGAATCCCAGGGGGCTGCGCAATCAGCCCCAGCATTTT.

This clone was recorded at least ten times. The gene calls are TRBV9 and TRBJ2-2; TRBD1 agrees at 8 bases. From germline, CDR1 is SGDLS and CDR2 YYNGEE. The CDR3 has 16 amino acids. V lost 0 bases, J lost 1 base, and 2 bases stayed unmatched. CDR3 bases: TGTGCCAGCAGCGTAGTTGGACAGGGGAACACCGGGGAGCTGTTTTTT. This sequence encodes CASSVVGQGNTGELFF. The variable domain in full, completed from reference TRBV9 and TRBJ2-2, reads DSGVTQTPKHLITATGQRVTLRCSPRSGDLSVYWYQQSLDQGLQFLIQYYNGEERAKGNILERFSAQQFPDLHSELNLSSLELGDSALYFCASSVVGQGNTGELFFGEGSRLTVL.

The V call is TRBV3-1 (or the pseudogene TRBV3-2), the J call TRBJ2-5, with D maybe TRBD2 (5 bases). V lost 1 base, J lost 3 bases, and 9 bases lay in between. The CDR3 is 14 amino acids. From germline, CDR1 is LGHDT and CDR2 YNNKEL (reference sequence). CDR3 in amino acids: CASSQAPGEETQYF. The CDR3 DNA sequence: TGTGCCAGCAGCCAAGCCCCCGGGGAAGAGACCCAGTACTTC.

V is TRBV9 and J is TRBJ2-1; D is undetermined. Trimming removed 1 base from V and 5 bases from J, with 7 bases in between. The CDR3 has 13 amino acids. The germline V gene has CDR1 SGDLS and CDR2 YYNGEE. In nucleotides, the CDR3 is TGTGCCAGCAGCGTACACTACGACAATGAGCAGTTCTTC. Encoded protein: CASSVHYDNEQFF.

The chain recombines TRBV28 with TRBJ2-5; D unclear. The CDR3 has 15 residues. The V gene lost 4 bases and the J gene lost 2 bases, with 14 bases spanning the gap. Germline V CDR1 and CDR2: MDHEN, SYDVKM. CDR3 nucleotides: TGTGCCAGCAGTTACGGTCAGGCAGGTCAAGAGACCCAGTACTTC. Amino acid sequence: CASSYGQAGQETQYF.

The J gene is TRBJ2-7, the V gene TRBV10-3, with TRBD2 identical over 13 bases. This CDR3 is 17 amino acids long. The germline V gene encodes CDR1 ENHRY and CDR2 SYGVKD. J was trimmed by 5 bases and V by 2 bases; bases with no gene match: 9. Here the CDR3 reads CAISEGLAGALGHEQYF. DNA for the CDR3: TGTGCCATCAGTGAGGGACTAGCGGGAGCGTTGGGCCACGAGCAGTACTTC.